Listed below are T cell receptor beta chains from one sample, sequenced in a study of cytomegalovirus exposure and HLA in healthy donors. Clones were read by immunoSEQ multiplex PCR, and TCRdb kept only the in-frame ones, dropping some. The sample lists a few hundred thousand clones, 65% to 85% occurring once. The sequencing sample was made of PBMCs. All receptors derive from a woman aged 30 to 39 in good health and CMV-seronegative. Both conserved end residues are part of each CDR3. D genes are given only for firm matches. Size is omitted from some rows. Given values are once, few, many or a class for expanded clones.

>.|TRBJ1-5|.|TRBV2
CASSEAGPRLGDQHF
TGTGCCAGCAGTGAAGCGGGGCCCCGCTTGGGCGATCAGCATTTT
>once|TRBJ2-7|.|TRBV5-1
CASSPRGQRKSYEQYF
TGCGCCAGCAGCCCGCGGGGCCAAAGGAAGTCCTACGAGCAGTACTTC
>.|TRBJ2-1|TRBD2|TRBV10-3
CALSADLGRANEQFF
TGTGCCCTCTCCGCGGACCTGGGGAGGGCGAATGAGCAGTTCTTC
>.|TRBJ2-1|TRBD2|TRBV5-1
CASSPTPSGNYNEQFF
TGCGCCAGCAGCCCAACTCCTAGCGGGAACTACAATGAGCAGTTCTTC
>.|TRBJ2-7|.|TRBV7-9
CASSLGSGYEQYF
TGTGCCAGCAGCTTAGGTAGCGGTTACGAGCAGTACTTC
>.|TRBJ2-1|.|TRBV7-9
CASSLGLGLNEQFF
TGTGCCAGCAGCTTAGGTCTGGGACTCAATGAGCAGTTCTTC
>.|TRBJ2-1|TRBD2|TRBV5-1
CASSLGGGAYNEQFF
TGCGCCAGCAGCTTAGGCGGGGGGGCCTACAATGAGCAGTTCTTC
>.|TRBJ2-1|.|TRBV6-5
CASSVTTHNEQFF
TGTGCCAGCAGTGTAACAACGCACAATGAGCAGTTCTTC
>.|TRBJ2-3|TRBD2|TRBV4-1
CASSQASGIDTQYF
TGCGCCAGCAGCCAAGCTAGCGGGATCGATACGCAGTATTTT
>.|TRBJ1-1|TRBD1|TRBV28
CASTQRGHTEAFF
TGTGCCAGCACCCAAAGGGGGCACACTGAAGCTTTCTTT
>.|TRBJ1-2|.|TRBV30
CAWTTVRWWGYTF
TGTGCCTGGACCACGGTGAGGTGGTGGGGCTACACCTTC